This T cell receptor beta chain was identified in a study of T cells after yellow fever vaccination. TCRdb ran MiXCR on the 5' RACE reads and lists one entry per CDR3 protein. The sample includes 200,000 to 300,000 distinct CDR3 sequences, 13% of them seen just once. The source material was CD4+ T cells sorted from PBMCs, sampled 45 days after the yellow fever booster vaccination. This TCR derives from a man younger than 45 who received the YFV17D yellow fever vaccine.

The CDR3 DNA is TGTGCCAGCAGTCCGGGACTCTCTAACACCGGGGAGCTGTTTTTT. This translates into CASSPGLSNTGELFF. The rearrangement links TRBV6-1 to TRBJ2-2; D perhaps matches TRBD2 (6 bases). The CDR3 has 15 amino acids. CDR1 is MNHNS and CDR2 is SASEGT in the germline V gene. Trimming cost V 5 bases and J 2 bases, with 12 bases left between them.